One and the same sample provided the 16 T cell receptor beta chains below, sequenced in a study of blood T cell repertoires in COVID-19. The table came from immunoSEQ multiplex PCR; TCRdb's copy has only in-frame clones and leaves some out. The repertoire holds around 92,000 clones, with 89% as singletons. Sample: peripheral blood. These receptors were obtained from a woman older than 75 with active COVID-19.

The chain recombines TRBV7-9 with TRBJ2-7; D is possibly TRBD2 (6 bases). The CDR3 runs 13 residues. Germline CDR1 SEHNR, CDR2 FQNEAQ (reference sequence). V was cut by 1 base and J by 9 bases, with 13 bases left in between. The chain's CDR3 is CASSLGLQGGQYF. The CDR3 nucleotides read TGTGCCAGCAGCTTAGGGTTGCAGGGAGGGCAGTACTTC. The full variable domain, its missing parts supplied by reference TRBV7-9 and TRBJ2-7, is DTGVSQNPRHKITKRGQNVTFRCDPISEHNRLYWYRQTLGQGPEFLTYFQNEAQLEKSRLLSDRFSAERPKGSFSTLEIQRTEQGDSAMYLCASSLGLQGGQYFGPGTRLTVT.

This rearrangement joins TRBV19 to TRBJ2-7; TRBD1 might be the D (6 bases). Trimming left V 3 bases short and J 6 bases short, with 12 bases between. CDR1 is LNHDA, CDR2 SQIVND, per germline (reference sequence). The CDR3 consists of 13 residues. CDR3 coding DNA: TGTGCCAGTAGTATCTACAGGGAAGGCGAGCAGTACTTC. Translating gives CASSIYREGEQYF. The full variable domain, its missing parts supplied by reference TRBV19 and TRBJ2-7, is DGGITQSPKYLFRKEGQNVTLSCEQNLNHDAMYWYRQDPGQGLRLIYYSQIVNDFQKGDIAEGYSVSREKKESFPLTVTSAQKNPTAFYLCASSIYREGEQYFGPGTRLTVT.

The rearrangement joins TRBV6-5 to TRBJ2-7, with 9 bases aligning to TRBD1. After removal of 7 bases from V and 2 bases from J, the junction contained 9 bases not matched to a gene. From germline, CDR1 is MNHEY and CDR2 SVGAGI. The CDR3 is made up of 15 amino acids. The DNA of the CDR3 is TGTGCCAGCACCGATCGACAGGGGGGAACCTACGAGCAGTACTTC. This encodes CASTDRQGGTYEQYF.

This clone was seen more than once but under ten times. The genes are TRBV10-1 and TRBJ2-7; D possibly corresponds to TRBD1 (6 bases). V shed 9 bases and J shed 2 bases, with 14 bases lying between them. This CDR3 is 13 amino acids long. Germline V lookup: CDR1 WNHNN, CDR2 SYGVQD (reference sequence). In DNA form, the CDR3 reads TGCGCCAGAGATACAGGGATCCCCTACGAGCAGTACTTC. Translating gives CARDTGIPYEQYF.

This clone was found once. This chain connects TRBV19 to TRBJ2-2; 10 bases align to TRBD2. CDR1 is LNHDA and CDR2 is SQIVND in the germline V gene (reference sequence). V dropped 5 bases and J dropped 0; count of bases not matched to a gene: 6. The CDR3 sequence is 17 residues long. CDR3: CASSVRAGGANTGELFF. The CDR3, as DNA: TGTGCCAGTAGTGTTCGAGCGGGGGGGGCGAACACCGGGGAGCTGTTTTTT.

V gene TRBV7-2 combines with J gene TRBJ2-1; D not certain. Trimming removed 5 bases from V and 4 bases from J, with 9 bases in between. The CDR3 runs to 13 residues. Germline CDR1 and CDR2: SGHTA and FQGNSA. The CDR3 region is CASSPENYNEQFF. CDR3 DNA sequence: TGTGCCAGCAGCCCCGAGAATTACAATGAGCAGTTCTTC.

The chain recombines TRBV9 with TRBJ1-5; 9 nucleotides match TRBD1. Germline V gene sequence: CDR1 SGDLS, CDR2 YYNGEE. V lost 4 bases, J lost 3 bases, and 5 bases stayed unmatched. The CDR3 has 15 amino acids. The CDR3 here is CASSLGQGHNQPQHF. DNA of the CDR3: TGTGCCAGCAGCTTGGGACAGGGACACAATCAGCCCCAGCATTTT. Full variable domain (remainder filled in from reference TRBV9 and TRBJ1-5): DSGVTQTPKHLITATGQRVTLRCSPRSGDLSVYWYQQSLDQGLQFLIQYYNGEERAKGNILERFSAQQFPDLHSELNLSSLELGDSALYFCASSLGQGHNQPQHFGDGTRLSIL.

The genes are TRBV19 and TRBJ2-6; TRBD1 aligns across 7 bases. V lost 6 bases to trimming and J lost 0 bases; unmatched junction nucleotides: 11. This CDR3 comprises 18 residues. CDR1 is LNHDA, CDR2 SQIVND, per germline (reference sequence). The CDR3 region is CASSPTGLGVSGANVLTF. CDR3 sequence (DNA): TGTGCCAGTAGCCCGACAGGGCTCGGAGTCTCTGGGGCCAACGTCCTGACTTTC.

As to this clone: The junction differs from germline at one of its ends, possibly a read error. V gene TRBV7-7 combines with J gene TRBJ2-5, with 14 nucleotides matching TRBD2. Looked up from germline, CDR1 is SSHAT and CDR2 is FNYEAQ (reference sequence). CDR3 length equals 16 residues. CDR3 sequence: CASSDGLAGGPETQYF. The CDR3 DNA reads as TGTGCTAGCAGCGACGGACTAGCGGGGGGTCCAGAGACCCAGTACTTC.

This clone has more than one count but fewer than ten. The chain employs TRBV9 and TRBJ2-1, with D uncertain. The CDR3 is 16 amino acids. CDR1 SGDLS and CDR2 YYNGEE come from the germline V gene. V shed 3 bases and J shed 2 bases, with 15 bases lying between them. Here the CDR3 reads CASSGSNVAAYNEQFF. In DNA form, the CDR3 reads TGTGCCAGCAGCGGCTCCAACGTTGCGGCCTACAATGAGCAGTTCTTC.

This chain connects TRBV5-1 to TRBJ1-2, with TRBD1 matching 11 bases. V was pared by 7 bases and J by 3 bases, with 8 bases of the junction left unmatched. CDR3 length: 15 residues. The germline CDR1 and CDR2 sequences are SGHRS and YFSETQ. The CDR3 sequence: CASRPGTGGHYGYTF. The DNA for the CDR3 is TGCGCCAGCCGACCGGGGACAGGGGGACACTATGGCTACACCTTC.

This rearrangement joins TRBV6-5 to TRBJ2-7, with D uncertain. The CDR3 has 13 residues. V shed 7 bases and J shed 0 bases, with 10 bases lying between them. CDR1 and CDR2 from the germline V gene are MNHEY and SVGAGI. As DNA, the CDR3 is TGTGCCAGCACAAGACCTAGCTCCTACGAGCAGTACTTC. Translating gives CASTRPSSYEQYF.

The chain employs TRBV6-5 and TRBJ2-1; D is perhaps TRBD2 (6 bases). This CDR3 is built from 13 residues. V lost 7 bases, J lost 4 bases, and 11 bases lay in between. Germline V gives CDR1 MNHEY, CDR2 SVGAGI. DNA for the CDR3: TGTGCCAGCACCCGCCGGGGGTACAATGAGCAGTTCTTC. Protein product: CASTRRGYNEQFF.

The V gene is TRBV6-5, the J gene TRBJ2-5, with TRBD2 identical over 14 bases. The CDR3 covers 15 residues. Germline assignment: CDR1 MNHEY and CDR2 SVGAGI. J gave up 5 bases and V 7 bases, and 6 bases lay outside the gene matches. The chain's CDR3 is CASTRLAGGGETQYF. The CDR3, as DNA: TGTGCCAGCACTCGACTAGCGGGAGGGGGGGAGACCCAGTACTTC.

The chain has TRBV10-3 and TRBJ2-1; 11 positions match TRBD1. CDR1 and CDR2 (germline): ENHRY, SYGVKD. After removal of 8 bases from V and 4 bases from J, the junction contained 4 bases not matched to a gene. The CDR3 extends over 14 amino acids. CDR3 coding DNA: TGTGCCATCGGGACAGGGGGACGGTACAATGAGCAGTTCTTC. Translating it yields CAIGTGGRYNEQFF.

In DNA, the CDR3 is TGTGCCAGCAGCCAAGTCGGCGGGGCCGCTAACTATGGCTACACCTTC. Protein product: CASSQVGGAANYGYTF. The chain recombines TRBV4-2 with TRBJ1-2; D is possibly TRBD1 (5 bases). This CDR3 has 16 amino acids. Germline V gene data show CDR1 as LGHNA and CDR2 as YNFKEQ. Trimming shortened V by 1 base and J by 0 bases, and 12 bases separated the two germline ends.